This T cell receptor beta chain is from a study of T-cell reconstitution after alpha-beta-depleted transplantation in children. Unique molecular identifiers were incorporated when the TCRbeta library was constructed. From the PCR reads, TCRdb called clonotypes with MiXCR, one entry per CDR3 protein. The sample yields about 360,000 distinct CDR3 sequences, roughly 14% seen once. This clonotype has more than one count but fewer than ten. Per the germline V gene, CDR1 is KGHSH and CDR2 is LQKENI. The CDR3 spans 12 residues. Trimming pared 4 bases from V and 6 bases from J, leaving 7 bases between. The receptor was derived from a human donor who donated a stem cell graft to a child with Fanconi anemia. The gene calls are TRBV18 and TRBJ2-1, with D possibly TRBD2 on 5 matching bases. This sample comprised PBMCs, obtained from the stem cell graft. This CDR3 reads CASSRTPNEQFF. CDR3 DNA: TGTGCCAGCTCACGGACTCCCAATGAGCAGTTCTTC.